Listed below are T cell receptor beta chains from one sample, sequenced in a study of cytomegalovirus exposure and HLA in healthy donors. Only in-frame clones appear in the TCRdb table, and some are missing; sequencing was by immunoSEQ multiplex PCR. Here the sample spans about 200,000 clones, 65% to 90% being singletons. The material sequenced was PBMCs. These receptors were taken from a woman younger than 45 in good health and CMV-seronegative. The conserved cysteine and the conserved F or W are not part of the CDR3 here.

J: TRBJ2-1; V: TRBV10-3; CDR3: AISENGLSF
J: TRBJ2-7; V: TRBV19; CDR3: ASTPSKTSSYEQY
J: TRBJ2-1; V: TRBV9; CDR3: ASSPRTKGGEQF
J: TRBJ2-5; V: TRBV6-1; CDR3: ASSGLANLQETQY
J: TRBJ2-3; V: TRBV28; CDR3: ASSIQQGSMDTQY
J: TRBJ2-7; V: TRBV4-1; CDR3: ASSHGQGEGYEQY
J: TRBJ2-5; V: TRBV27; CDR3: ASSQRMQETQY
J: TRBJ2-6; V: TRBV19; CDR3: ASSVRDSGANVLT
J: TRBJ2-7; V: TRBV5-4; CDR3: ASSPTSGGPNEQY
J: TRBJ1-5; V: TRBV6-6; CDR3: ASSYFQGSQPQH
J: TRBJ2-7; V: TRBV21-1; CDR3: ASSFFPCQSEQY
J: TRBJ2-3; V: TRBV19; CDR3: ASRTRASTDTQY
J: TRBJ2-7; V: TRBV28; CDR3: ASSFWSSSYEQY
J: TRBJ2-7; V: TRBV2; CDR3: ASSGVGGEQY
J: TRBJ2-1; V: TRBV7-3; CDR3: ASSRGGGGYNEQF
J: TRBJ2-3; V: TRBV2; CDR3: ASSISGGATDTQY
J: TRBJ2-2; V: TRBV5-1; CDR3: ASSQQGFGTGELF
J: TRBJ2-2; V: TRBV7-3; CDR3: ASSQYSTANTGELF
J: TRBJ2-2; V: TRBV5-1; CDR3: ASSLRTGVGTGELF
J: TRBJ2-2; V: TRBV27; CDR3: ASYRPGTGNTGELF
J: TRBJ2-3; V: TRBV11-2; CDR3: ASGQRGGRTDTQY
J: TRBJ2-7; V: TRBV7-3; CDR3: ASSLSAADEQY
J: TRBJ2-3; V: TRBV15; CDR3: ATSRDTSTDTQY
J: TRBJ2-5; V: TRBV28; CDR3: ASTLTSGGRRTQY
J: TRBJ1-1; V: TRBV2; CDR3: ASTYFRQNTEAF
J: TRBJ2-2; V: TRBV7-2; CDR3: ASITSGTATGELF
J: TRBJ2-7; V: TRBV7-9; CDR3: ASRDGTSGEYEQY
J: TRBJ2-7; V: TRBV28; CDR3: ASRSQGYEQY
J: TRBJ2-5; V: TRBV5-1; CDR3: ASSLTGTSAETQY
J: TRBJ2-1; V: TRBV2; CDR3: ASSVERGHYNEQF
J: TRBJ1-2; V: TRBV4-2; CDR3: ASSPTWTGGEDGYT
J: TRBJ2-5; V: TRBV7-9; CDR3: ASRRTSGSETQY
J: TRBJ2-1; V: TRBV7-3; CDR3: ASSLSAGLNIEQF
J: TRBJ2-1; V: TRBV11-2; CDR3: ASAPLAGLAIEQF
J: TRBJ2-7; V: TRBV25-1; CDR3: ASIRGQGGEQY
J: TRBJ2-3; V: TRBV7-9; CDR3: ASSPGQGTDTQY
J: TRBJ2-7; V: TRBV7-9; CDR3: ASSLEGQGAYEQY
J: TRBJ2-1; V: TRBV15; CDR3: ATSGEGVTYNEQF
J: TRBJ1-2; V: TRBV28; CDR3: ASSPMAGGGYT
J: TRBJ1-1; V: TRBV29-1; CDR3: SVDQGGHTEAF
J: TRBJ1-1; V: TRBV20-1; CDR3: SASLGEGAF
J: TRBJ2-5; V: TRBV9; CDR3: ASSGDSPRTGETQY
J: TRBJ1-1; V: TRBV25-1; CDR3: ASSEYRDTEAF
J: TRBJ2-4; V: TRBV21-1; CDR3: ASSTIGGPQNIQY
J: NA; V: TRBV2; CDR3: ASLLGGSLYEQY
J: TRBJ2-5; V: TRBV7-7; CDR3: ASSSGTGSSETQY
J: TRBJ1-4; V: TRBV6-5; CDR3: ASSEGGGGEKLF
J: TRBJ1-2; V: TRBV7-6; CDR3: ASSLAKGQGRDGYT
J: TRBJ1-1; V: TRBV7-8; CDR3: ASSLGGGDRDTEAF
J: TRBJ2-7; V: TRBV23-1; CDR3: ASSQSLREQY
J: TRBJ2-5; V: TRBV28; CDR3: ASSLRVQETQY